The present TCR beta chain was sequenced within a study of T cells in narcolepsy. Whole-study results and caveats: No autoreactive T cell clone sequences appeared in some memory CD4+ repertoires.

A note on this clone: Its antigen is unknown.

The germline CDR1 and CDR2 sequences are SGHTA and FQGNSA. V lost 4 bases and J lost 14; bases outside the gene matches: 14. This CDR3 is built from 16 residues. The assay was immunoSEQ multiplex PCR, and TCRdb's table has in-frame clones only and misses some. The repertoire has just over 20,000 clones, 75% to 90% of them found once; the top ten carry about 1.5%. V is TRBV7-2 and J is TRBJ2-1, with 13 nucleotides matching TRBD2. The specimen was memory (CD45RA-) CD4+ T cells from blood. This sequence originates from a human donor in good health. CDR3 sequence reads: CASSSTWTSGSAGEFF. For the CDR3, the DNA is TGTGCCAGCAGCTCCACCTGGACTAGCGGGAGCGCCGGGGAGTTCTTC. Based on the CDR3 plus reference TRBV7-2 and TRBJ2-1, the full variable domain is GAGVSQSPSNKVTEKGKDVELRCDPISGHTALYWYRQSLGQGLEFLIYFQGNSAPDKSGLPSDRFSAERTGGSVSTLTIQRTQQEDSAVYLCASSSTWTSGSAGEFFGPGTRLTVL.